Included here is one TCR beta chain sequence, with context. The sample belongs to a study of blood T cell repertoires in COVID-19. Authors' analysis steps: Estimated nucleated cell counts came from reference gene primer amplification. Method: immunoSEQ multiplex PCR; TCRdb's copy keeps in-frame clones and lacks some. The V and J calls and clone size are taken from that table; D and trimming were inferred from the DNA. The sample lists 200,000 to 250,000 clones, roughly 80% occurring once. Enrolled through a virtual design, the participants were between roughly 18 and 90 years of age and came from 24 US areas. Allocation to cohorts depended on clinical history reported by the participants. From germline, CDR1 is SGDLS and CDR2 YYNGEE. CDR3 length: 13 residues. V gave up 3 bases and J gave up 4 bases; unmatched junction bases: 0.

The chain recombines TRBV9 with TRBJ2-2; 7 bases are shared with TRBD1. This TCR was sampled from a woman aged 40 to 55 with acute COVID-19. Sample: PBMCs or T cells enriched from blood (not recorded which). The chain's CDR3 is CASSGQGTGELFF. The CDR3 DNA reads TGTGCCAGCAGCGGACAGGGCACCGGGGAGCTGTTTTTT.